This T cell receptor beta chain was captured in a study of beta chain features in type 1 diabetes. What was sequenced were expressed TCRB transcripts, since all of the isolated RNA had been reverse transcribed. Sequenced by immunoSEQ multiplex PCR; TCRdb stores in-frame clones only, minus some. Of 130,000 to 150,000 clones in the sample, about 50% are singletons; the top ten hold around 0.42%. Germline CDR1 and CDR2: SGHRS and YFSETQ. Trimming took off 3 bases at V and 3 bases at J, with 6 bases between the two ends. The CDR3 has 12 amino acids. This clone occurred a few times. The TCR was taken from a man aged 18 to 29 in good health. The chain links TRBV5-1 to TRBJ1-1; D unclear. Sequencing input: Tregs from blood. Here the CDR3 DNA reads TGCGCCAGCAGCTCGGAGTACACTGAAGCTTTCTTT. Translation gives CASSSEYTEAFF.